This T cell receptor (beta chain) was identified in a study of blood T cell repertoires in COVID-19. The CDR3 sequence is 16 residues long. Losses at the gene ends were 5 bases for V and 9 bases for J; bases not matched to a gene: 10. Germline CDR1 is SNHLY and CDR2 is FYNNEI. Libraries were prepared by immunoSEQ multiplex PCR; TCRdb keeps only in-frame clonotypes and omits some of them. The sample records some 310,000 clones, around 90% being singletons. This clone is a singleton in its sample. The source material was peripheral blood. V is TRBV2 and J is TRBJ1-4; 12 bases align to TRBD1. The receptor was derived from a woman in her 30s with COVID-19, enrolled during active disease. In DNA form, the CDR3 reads TGTGCCAGCAGTCAGGGACAGGGGGCTTTCATGAAAAAACTGTTTTTT. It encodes CASSQGQGAFMKKLFF.